This record concerns one TCR beta chain sequence. The antigen is undetermined. The source of the sample is a study of T cell responses to AZD1222 COVID-19 vaccine. Study context: Second-dose recipients at about 4 or about 12 weeks were treated as one pooled group.

Study-wide results and limits: Scientists sampled the repertoires only once the peak T cell response had passed. Reportedly, close to half of spike-specific TCRs are directed against unmutated variant regions. Rises in breadth and depth of Spike-specific TCRs came after two AZD1222 doses.

Germline values: CDR1 LGHNA, CDR2 YSLEER. Trimming pared 0 bases from V and 2 bases from J, leaving 17 bases between. This CDR3 is built from 18 residues. The data were produced by immunoSEQ multiplex PCR, yet TCRdb's version contains in-frame clones alone and is incomplete. Here the sample spans more than 110,000 clones, around 93% being singletons. The sequence was collected from an adult in good health. The material was peripheral blood, obtained on day 0 of AZD1222 vaccination. The J gene is TRBJ2-1, the V gene TRBV4-3, with D possibly being TRBD2 (6 bases). CDR3 in DNA: TGCGCCAGCAGCCAAGAACCTGCGGGACGGGGCACCTACAATGAGCAGTTCTTC. As protein: CASSQEPAGRGTYNEQFF.